This TCR beta chain was recorded in a study of cytomegalovirus exposure and HLA in healthy donors. It was with 60 Vbeta and 13 Jbeta primers that the PCR ran. TCRdb's table, derived via immunoSEQ multiplex PCR, lists solely in-frame clones and lacks some. The sample totals 50,000 to 70,000 clones; its top ten clones hold around 10%. This CDR3 region has 14 residues. Germline V CDR1 and CDR2: LGHNA, YNFKEQ. Trimming took 10 bases from V and 6 from J, leaving 19 bases between them. This sequence originates from a man in his forties or fifties in good health and CMV-seropositive. The gene calls are TRBV4-2 and TRBJ1-5; D may be TRBD1 (6 bases). Sequencing used PBMCs. The chain's CDR3 is CATRRGELGQPQHF. DNA of the CDR3: TGTGCCACCCGCAGGGGCGAGTTGGGTCAGCCCCAGCATTTT.